This T cell receptor (beta chain) derives from a study of memory CD4+ T cells and cytomegalovirus serostatus. Trimming stripped 7 bases from V and 1 base from J, with 8 bases between. Germline V gives CDR1 SGHNT, CDR2 YYREEE (reference sequence). CDR3 length: 13 amino acids. The sort gate was single viable CD3+CD4+CD8-CD45RO+ cells for memory CD4+ T cells. The table came from immunoSEQ multiplex PCR; TCRdb's copy has only in-frame clones and leaves some out. The sample holds roughly 60,000 clones, about three quarters seen once. The chain recombines TRBV5-4 with TRBJ2-2; possible D gene TRBD2, 6 bases. The receptor was derived from an adult in good health and CMV-seronegative. The sequencing input was memory CD4+ T cells from blood. CDR3: CASGRENTGELFF. CDR3 DNA: TGTGCCAGCGGGCGGGAGAACACCGGGGAGCTGTTTTTT.